This T cell receptor (beta chain) was obtained from a study of shared clonotypes between healthy human individuals. Study outcomes and limitations: Among donors, the sharing of clonotypes was expected to be influenced by sequencing depth. Around 5.3% of naive CD4 clonotypes were shared across several donors.

Every one of the donors was a Caucasian adult that lived in Nashville, Tennessee. Concerning this clone: The antigen is undetermined.

V dropped 0 bases and J dropped 7 bases, with 13 bases sitting between them. The length of the CDR3 is 15 residues. Germline CDR1 is MRHNA and CDR2 is SNTAGT. Sequencing was performed with immunoSEQ multiplex PCR; in TCRdb, only in-frame clones are kept and a portion is missing. The table lists about 2.4 million clones, approximately 94% of them singletons. The source is a man younger than 35 in good health. Source material: naive CD4+ T cells sorted from blood. Subset: CD45RA+ positively selected. This chain links TRBV6-4 with TRBJ2-1, with a weak D call TRBD2 (5 bases). CDR3: CASSDSSLAGNEQFF. CDR3 bases: TGTGCCAGCAGTGACTCGAGTCTGGCGGGTAATGAGCAGTTCTTC.